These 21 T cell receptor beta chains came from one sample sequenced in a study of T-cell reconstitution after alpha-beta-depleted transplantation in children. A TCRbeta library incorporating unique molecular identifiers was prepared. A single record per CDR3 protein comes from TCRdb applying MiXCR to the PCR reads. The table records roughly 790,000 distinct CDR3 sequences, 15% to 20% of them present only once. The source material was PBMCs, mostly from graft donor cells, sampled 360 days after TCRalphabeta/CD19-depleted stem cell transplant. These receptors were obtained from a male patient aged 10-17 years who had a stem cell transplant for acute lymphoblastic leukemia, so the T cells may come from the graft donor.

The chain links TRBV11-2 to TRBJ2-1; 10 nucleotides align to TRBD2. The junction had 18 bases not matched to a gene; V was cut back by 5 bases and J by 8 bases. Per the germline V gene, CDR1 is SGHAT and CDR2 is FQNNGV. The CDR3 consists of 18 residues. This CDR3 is CASSHGGSGRAFRHEQFF. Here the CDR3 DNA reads TGTGCCAGCAGCCATGGTGGGAGCGGGAGGGCCTTTCGCCATGAGCAGTTCTTC.

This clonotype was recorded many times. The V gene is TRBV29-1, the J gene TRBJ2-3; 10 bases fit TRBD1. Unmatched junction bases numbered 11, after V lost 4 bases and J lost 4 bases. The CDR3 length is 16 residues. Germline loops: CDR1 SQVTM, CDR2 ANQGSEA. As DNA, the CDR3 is TGCAGCGTTGCTTCTCCGGGACAGGGGAGATCAGATACGCAGTATTTT. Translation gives CSVASPGQGRSDTQYF.

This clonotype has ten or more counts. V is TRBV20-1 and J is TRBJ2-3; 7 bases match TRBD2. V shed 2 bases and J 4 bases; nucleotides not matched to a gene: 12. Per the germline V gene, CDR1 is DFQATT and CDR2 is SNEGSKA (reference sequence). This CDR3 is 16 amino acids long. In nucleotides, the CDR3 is TGCAGTGCTAGAAGTCGAGTTGGCCTAGCGGCAGATACGCAGTATTTT. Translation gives CSARSRVGLAADTQYF.

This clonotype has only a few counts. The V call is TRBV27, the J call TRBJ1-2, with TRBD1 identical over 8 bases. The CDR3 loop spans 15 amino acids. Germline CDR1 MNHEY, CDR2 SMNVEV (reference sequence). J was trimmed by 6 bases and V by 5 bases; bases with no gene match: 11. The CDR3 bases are TGTGCCAGCAGTCTCTCCAGACAGGGGTGGAATGGCTACACCTTC. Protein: CASSLSRQGWNGYTF.

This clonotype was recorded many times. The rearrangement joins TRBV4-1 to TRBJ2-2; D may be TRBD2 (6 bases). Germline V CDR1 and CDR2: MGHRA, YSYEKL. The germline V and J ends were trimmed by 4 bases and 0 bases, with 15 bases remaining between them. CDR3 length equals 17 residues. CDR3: CASSPGRGTANTGELFF. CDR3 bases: TGCGCCAGCAGCCCAGGGCGGGGTACGGCGAACACCGGGGAGCTGTTTTTT.

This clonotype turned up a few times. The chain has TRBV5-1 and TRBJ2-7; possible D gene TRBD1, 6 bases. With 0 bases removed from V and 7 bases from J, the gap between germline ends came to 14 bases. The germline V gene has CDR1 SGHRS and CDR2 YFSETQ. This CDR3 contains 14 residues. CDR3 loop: CASSLGGQFGEQYF. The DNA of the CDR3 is TGCGCCAGCAGCTTGGGTGGACAGTTCGGGGAGCAGTACTTC.

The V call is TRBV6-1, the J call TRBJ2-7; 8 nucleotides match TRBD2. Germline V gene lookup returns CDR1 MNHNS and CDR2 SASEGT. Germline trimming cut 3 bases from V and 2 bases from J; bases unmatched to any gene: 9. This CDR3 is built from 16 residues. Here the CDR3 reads CASSEPRGGLTYEQYF. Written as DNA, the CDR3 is TGTGCCAGCAGTGAGCCCCGGGGGGGGCTTACCTACGAGCAGTACTTC.

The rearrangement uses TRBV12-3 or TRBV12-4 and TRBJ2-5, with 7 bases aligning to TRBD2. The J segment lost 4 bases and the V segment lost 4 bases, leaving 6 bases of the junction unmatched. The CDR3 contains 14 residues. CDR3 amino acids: CASSWRLARETQYF. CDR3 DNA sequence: TGTGCCAGCAGTTGGCGACTAGCTCGAGAGACCCAGTACTTC.

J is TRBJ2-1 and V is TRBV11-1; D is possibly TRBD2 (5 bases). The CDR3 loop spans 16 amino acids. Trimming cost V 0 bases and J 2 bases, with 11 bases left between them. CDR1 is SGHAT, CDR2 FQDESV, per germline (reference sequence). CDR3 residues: CASSLAGLGTYNEQFF. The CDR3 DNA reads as TGTGCCAGCAGCTTAGCAGGACTGGGAACCTACAATGAGCAGTTCTTC. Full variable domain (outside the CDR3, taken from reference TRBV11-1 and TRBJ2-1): EAEVAQSPRYKITEKSQAVAFWCDPISGHATLYWYRQILGQGPELLVQFQDESVVDDSQLPKDRFSAERLKGVDSTLKIQPAELGDSAMYLCASSLAGLGTYNEQFFGPGTRLTVL.

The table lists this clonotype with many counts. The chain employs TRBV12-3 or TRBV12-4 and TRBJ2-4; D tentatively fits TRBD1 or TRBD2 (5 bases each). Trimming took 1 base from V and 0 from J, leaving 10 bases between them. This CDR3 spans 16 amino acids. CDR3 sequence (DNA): TGTGCCAGCAGTTTAGGGGACGGCAGAGCCAAAAACATTCAGTACTTC. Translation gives CASSLGDGRAKNIQYF.

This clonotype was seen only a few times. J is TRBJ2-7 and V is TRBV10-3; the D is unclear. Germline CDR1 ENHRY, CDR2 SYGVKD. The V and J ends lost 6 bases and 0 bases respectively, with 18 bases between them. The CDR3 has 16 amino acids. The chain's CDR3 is CAIRGAVLVGSYEQYF. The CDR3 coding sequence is TGTGCCATCAGGGGCGCAGTGTTGGTGGGCTCCTACGAGCAGTACTTC.

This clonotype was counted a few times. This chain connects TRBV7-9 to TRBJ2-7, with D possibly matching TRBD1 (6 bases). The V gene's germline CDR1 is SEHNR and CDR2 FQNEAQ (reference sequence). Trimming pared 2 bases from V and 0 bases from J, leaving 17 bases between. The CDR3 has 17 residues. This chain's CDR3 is CASSLYIRDTNSYEQYF. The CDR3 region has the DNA TGTGCCAGCAGCTTATATATCCGGGACACGAACTCCTACGAGCAGTACTTC.

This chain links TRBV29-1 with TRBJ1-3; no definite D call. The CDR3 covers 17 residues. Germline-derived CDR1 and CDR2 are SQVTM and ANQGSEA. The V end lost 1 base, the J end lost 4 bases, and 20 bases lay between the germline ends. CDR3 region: CSVEGQAGGSEGNTIYF. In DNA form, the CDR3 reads TGCAGCGTTGAAGGACAAGCCGGCGGTTCGGAGGGAAACACCATATATTTT.

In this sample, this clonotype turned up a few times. CDR3 nucleotides: TGTGCCAGCAGCCAAGTCCTTGGGAGAGGCTACGAGCAGTACTTC. This translates into CASSQVLGRGYEQYF. This chain uses TRBV3-1 with TRBJ2-7, with D perhaps TRBD2 (5 bases). Germline V gene lookup returns CDR1 LGHDT and CDR2 YNNKEL (reference sequence). V shed 1 base and J shed 3 bases, with 13 bases lying between them. The CDR3 length is 15 residues.

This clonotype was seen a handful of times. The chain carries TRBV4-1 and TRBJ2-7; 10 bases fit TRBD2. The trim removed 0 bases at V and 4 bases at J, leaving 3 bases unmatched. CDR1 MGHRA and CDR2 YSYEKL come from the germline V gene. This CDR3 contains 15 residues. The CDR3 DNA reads TGCGCCAGCAGCCAAGATGGTAGCGGGAGGTACGAGCAGTACTTC. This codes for CASSQDGSGRYEQYF.

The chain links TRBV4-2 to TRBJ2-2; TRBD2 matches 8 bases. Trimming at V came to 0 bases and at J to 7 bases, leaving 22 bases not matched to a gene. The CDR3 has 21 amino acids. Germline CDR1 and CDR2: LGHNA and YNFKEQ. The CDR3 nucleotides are TGTGCCAGCAGCCAAGATTACGGGCTAGCGGGCCTGGGAGAGCCTTACGGGGAGCTGTTTTTT. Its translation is CASSQDYGLAGLGEPYGELFF.

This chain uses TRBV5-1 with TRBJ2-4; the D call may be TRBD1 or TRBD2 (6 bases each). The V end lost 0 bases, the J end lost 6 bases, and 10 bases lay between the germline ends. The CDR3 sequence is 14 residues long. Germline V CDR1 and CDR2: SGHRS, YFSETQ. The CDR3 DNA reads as TGCGCCAGCAGCTTGGTCGGGGGCGTAAACATTCAGTACTTC. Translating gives CASSLVGGVNIQYF.

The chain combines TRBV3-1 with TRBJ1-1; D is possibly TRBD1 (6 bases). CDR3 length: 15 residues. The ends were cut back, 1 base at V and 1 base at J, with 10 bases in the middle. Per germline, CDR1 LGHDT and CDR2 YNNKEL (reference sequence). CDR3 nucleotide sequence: TGTGCCAGCAGCCAAGGACAGGTTGGGAACACTGAAGCTTTCTTT. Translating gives CASSQGQVGNTEAFF.

The CDR3 loop reads CASSPDTFTAYEQYF. CDR3 nucleotide sequence: TGCGCCAGCAGCCCTGACACCTTCACGGCCTACGAGCAGTACTTC. V gene TRBV5-1 combines with J gene TRBJ2-7; D is undetermined. Looked up from germline, CDR1 is SGHRS and CDR2 is YFSETQ. The CDR3 length is 15 residues. V was shortened by 4 bases and J by 2 bases, with 16 bases between the two germline ends. Full variable domain (outside the CDR3, taken from reference TRBV5-1 and TRBJ2-7): KAGVTQTPRYLIKTRGQQVTLSCSPISGHRSVSWYQQTPGQGLQFLFEYFSETQRNKGNFPGRFSGRQFSNSRSEMNVSTLELGDSALYLCASSPDTFTAYEQYFGPGTRLTVT.

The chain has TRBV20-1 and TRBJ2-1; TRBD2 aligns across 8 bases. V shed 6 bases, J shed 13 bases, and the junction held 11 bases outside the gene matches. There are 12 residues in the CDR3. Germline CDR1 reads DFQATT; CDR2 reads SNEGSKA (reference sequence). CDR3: CSAAPASGRQFF. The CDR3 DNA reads TGCAGTGCCGCGCCGGCTAGCGGGCGACAGTTCTTC.

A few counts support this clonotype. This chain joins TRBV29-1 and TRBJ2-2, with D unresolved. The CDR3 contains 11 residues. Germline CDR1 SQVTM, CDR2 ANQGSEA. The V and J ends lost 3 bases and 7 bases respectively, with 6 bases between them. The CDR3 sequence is CSVELSGELFF. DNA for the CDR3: TGCAGCGTTGAGCTCAGCGGGGAGCTGTTTTTT.